This TCR beta chain was identified in a study of blood T cell repertoires in COVID-19. Overall study: Samples taken during acute and convalescent COVID-19 were collected in the United States, Italy and Spain.

Looked up from germline, CDR1 is LGHNA and CDR2 is YSLEER. V lost 2 bases and J lost 6; bases outside the gene matches: 4. The CDR3 has 15 amino acids. This table comes from immunoSEQ multiplex PCR, and its TCRdb copy is limited to in-frame clones, with some not included. Of 110,000 or so clones in the sample, about 85% were seen once. The sequencing sample was made of peripheral blood. The V and J genes are TRBV4-3 and TRBJ1-4; 9 nucleotides align to TRBD1. This sequence originates from a human donor in a cohort sampled during active COVID-19. CDR3 protein: CASSQFRDRDEKLFF. The CDR3 DNA reads TGCGCCAGCAGCCAATTCCGGGACAGGGATGAAAAACTGTTTTTT.